This TCR beta chain is from a study of blood T cell repertoires in COVID-19. Study-wide background: The study drew acute and convalescent COVID-19 samples from the United States, Italy and Spain. T cells, B-cell-depleted T cells, or PBMCs provided the cDNA or gDNA that served as material.

Original handling: Amplified reference gene primers provided the basis for estimating nucleated cell counts. Here immunoSEQ multiplex PCR was the method, and the copy in TCRdb shows in-frame clones only, minus some. The D gene and trimming were derived from the DNA, and the V and J assignments and clone size from that table. Altogether tens of thousands of clones are present, 80% being singletons, with the ten largest covering 12%. V shed 8 bases and J 10 bases; nucleotides not matched to a gene: 13. The CDR3 length is 15 residues. Germline CDR1 reads LNHDA; CDR2 reads SQIVND (reference sequence). What was sequenced was peripheral blood. This receptor was obtained from a human donor in a cohort sampled during active COVID-19. The gene calls are TRBV19 and TRBJ1-5; 11 bases line up with TRBD1. The CDR3 is CASGIRTGGAEPQHF. The CDR3 coding sequence is TGTGCCAGTGGAATACGGACAGGGGGCGCGGAACCCCAGCATTTT.